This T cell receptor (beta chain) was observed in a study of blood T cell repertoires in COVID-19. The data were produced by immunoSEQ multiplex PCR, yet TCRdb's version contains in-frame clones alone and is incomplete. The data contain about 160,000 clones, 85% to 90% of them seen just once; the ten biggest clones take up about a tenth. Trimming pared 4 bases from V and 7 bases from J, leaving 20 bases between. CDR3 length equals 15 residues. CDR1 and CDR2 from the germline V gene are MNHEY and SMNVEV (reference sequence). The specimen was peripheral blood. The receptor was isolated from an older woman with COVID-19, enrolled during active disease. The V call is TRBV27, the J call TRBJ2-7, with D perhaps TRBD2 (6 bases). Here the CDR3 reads CASSSGKVGGVEQYF. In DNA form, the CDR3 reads TGTGCCAGCAGTTCTGGCAAGGTAGGAGGGGTTGAGCAGTACTTC.